These 20 T cell receptor beta chains originate from one sample sequenced in a study of blood T cell repertoires in COVID-19. Profiled with immunoSEQ multiplex PCR; TCRdb holds only in-frame clones, not every one. The data contain around 200,000 clones, over 75% of them seen just once; the ten biggest clones take up over 15%. Sequenced: peripheral blood. Every receptor here comes from a person between 65 and 79 years old with COVID-19, enrolled during active disease.

This sequence joins TRBV6-4 and TRBJ2-6, with 11 bases that match TRBD2. The CDR3 consists of 16 residues. CDR1 and CDR2 (germline): MRHNA, SNTAGT. V gave up 4 bases and J gave up 2 bases; unmatched junction bases: 1. This CDR3 is CASSVTSGTGANVLTF. The CDR3, as DNA: TGTGCCAGCAGTGTGACTAGCGGGACTGGGGCCAACGTCCTGACTTTC.

The V and J genes are TRBV5-4 and TRBJ2-3; 11 nucleotides agree with TRBD2. The CDR3 is 14 residues long. CDR1 and CDR2 (germline): SGHNT, YYREEE (reference sequence). J lost 4 bases, V lost 4 bases, and 2 bases had no gene match. The CDR3 nucleotides are TGTGCCAGCAGCCCGGGACTAGCGGCAGATACGCAGTATTTT. Protein: CASSPGLAADTQYF.

The rearrangement links TRBV9 to TRBJ2-1; D may be TRBD1 (6 bases). Trimming left V 4 bases short and J 7 bases short, with 15 bases between. The V gene's germline CDR1 is SGDLS and CDR2 YYNGEE. The CDR3 runs 14 residues. In nucleotides, the CDR3 is TGTGCCAGCAGCAAAGGGGACACCGTGAATGAGCAGTTCTTC. It is translated as CASSKGDTVNEQFF.

The V gene is TRBV28, the J gene TRBJ2-2; TRBD1 aligns across 9 bases. V lost 5 bases, J lost 4 bases, and 8 bases stayed unmatched. This CDR3 comprises 16 residues. Germline lookup yields CDR1 MDHEN and CDR2 SYDVKM. DNA for the CDR3: TGTGCCAGCAGTGGGGGGGACAGGGTGGTCACCGGGGAGCTGTTTTTT. Protein product: CASSGGDRVVTGELFF.

The J gene is TRBJ1-1, the V gene TRBV12-5; D perhaps matches TRBD1 (5 bases). V was clipped by 7 bases and J by 10 bases, with 16 bases between them. The CDR3 is 12 residues long. Per the germline V gene, CDR1 is LGHNT and CDR2 is FRNRAP. The CDR3 protein is CASAHGGFSAFF. The CDR3 bases are TGTGCTAGTGCCCATGGGGGGTTTTCAGCTTTCTTT.

The chain uses TRBV3-1 (or the pseudogene TRBV3-2) and TRBJ2-2; 10 nucleotides align to TRBD2. The V segment lost 1 base and the J segment 7 bases; nucleotides outside the gene matches: 6. Germline V gives CDR1 LGHDT, CDR2 YNNKEL (reference sequence). There are 16 residues in the CDR3. CDR3 protein: CASSQASSGSNGELFF. The CDR3 DNA sequence: TGTGCCAGCAGCCAAGCTTCTAGCGGGAGTAACGGGGAGCTGTTTTTT.

This chain connects TRBV11-2 to TRBJ2-5, with 11 bases that match TRBD1. The CDR3 loop spans 14 amino acids. V dropped 4 bases and J dropped 4; count of bases not matched to a gene: 2. Germline assignment: CDR1 SGHAT and CDR2 FQNNGV. The CDR3 loop reads CASSWGQGGETQYF. CDR3 sequence (DNA): TGTGCCAGCAGCTGGGGACAGGGGGGAGAGACCCAGTACTTC.

The chain couples TRBV5-4 to TRBJ2-7; TRBD2 aligns across 11 bases. The V gene end was trimmed by 2 bases and the J gene end by 6 bases; junction bases not matched to a gene: 4. CDR3 length equals 14 residues. Germline V gene lookup returns CDR1 SGHNT and CDR2 YYREEE (reference sequence). The CDR3 spells CASSFTGTSGEQYF. In DNA form, the CDR3 reads TGTGCCAGCAGCTTCACCGGGACTAGCGGCGAGCAGTACTTC. The full variable domain, rest sourced from reference TRBV5-4 and TRBJ2-7, is ETGVTQSPTHLIKTRGQQVTLRCSSQSGHNTVSWYQQALGQGPQFIFQYYREEENGRGNFPPRFSGLQFPNYSSELNVNALELDDSALYLCASSFTGTSGEQYFGPGTRLTVT.

V usage is TRBV28 and J usage is TRBJ2-4; tentative D call: TRBD2 (6 bases). This CDR3 is built from 15 residues. Germline-derived CDR1 and CDR2 are MDHEN and SYDVKM. The germline V and J ends were trimmed by 8 bases and 2 bases, with 16 bases remaining between them. This chain's CDR3 is CASSSFRGTKNIQYF. The CDR3 bases are TGTGCCAGCTCGTCATTCCGGGGGACCAAAAACATTCAGTACTTC.

The chain carries TRBV28 and TRBJ1-2; 10 nucleotides agree with TRBD1. The CDR3 loop spans 13 amino acids. Trimming cost V 5 bases and J 7 bases; bases outside gene matches: 4. CDR1 and CDR2 from the germline V gene are MDHEN and SYDVKM. DNA for the CDR3: TGTGCCAGCAGTGTAAGGACAGGGGGTGGCTACACCTTC. This sequence encodes CASSVRTGGGYTF.

The V gene is TRBV27, the J gene TRBJ2-7; 8 nucleotides align to TRBD1. The CDR3 loop spans 13 amino acids. Germline trimming cut 6 bases from V and 6 bases from J; bases unmatched to any gene: 7. Germline V gene data show CDR1 as MNHEY and CDR2 as SMNVEV (reference sequence). The CDR3 protein is CASRLTGGGEQYF. The CDR3 DNA follows: TGTGCCAGCAGACTTACAGGGGGTGGCGAGCAGTACTTC.

CDR3 sequence reads: CATSRDLGAETQYF. DNA for the CDR3: TGTGCCACCAGCAGAGATTTGGGAGCCGAGACCCAGTACTTC. The chain has TRBV15 and TRBJ2-5; the D gene is possibly TRBD2 (5 bases). Germline loops: CDR1 LNHNV, CDR2 YYDKDF (reference sequence). The length of the CDR3 is 14 residues. The ends were cut back, 0 bases at V and 5 bases at J, with 10 bases in the middle. Full variable domain (missing parts from reference TRBV15 and TRBJ2-5): DAMVIQNPRYQVTQFGKPVTLSCSQTLNHNVMYWYQQKSSQAPKLLFHYYDKDFNNEADTPDNFQSRRPNTSFCFLDIRSPGLGDTAMYLCATSRDLGAETQYFGPGTRLLVL.

The chain is built from TRBV4-3 and TRBJ1-4; perhaps TRBD1 as D (6 bases). This CDR3 has 16 amino acids. Germline CDR1 and CDR2: LGHNA and YSLEER. The V end was cut by 2 bases, the J end by 5 bases, with 15 bases between. Here the CDR3 reads CASSQSAGVTNEKLFF. The CDR3 region has the DNA TGCGCCAGCAGCCAATCCGCAGGGGTGACCAATGAAAAACTGTTTTTT.

This clone was seen more than once but under ten times. The CDR3 DNA sequence: TGTGCCAGCAGCTTAAATTCAGGGAGCAATCAGCCCCAGCATTTT. Its translation: CASSLNSGSNQPQHF. V is TRBV7-2 and J is TRBJ1-5, with D possibly matching TRBD1 (5 bases). CDR1 is SGHTA, CDR2 FQGNSA, per germline. CDR3 length: 15 residues. Deletions cut 2 bases from V and 1 base from J, with 9 bases between.

V and J are TRBV24-1 and TRBJ2-3, with 7 nucleotides matching TRBD2. CDR1 is KGHDR and CDR2 is SFDVKD in the germline V gene. The CDR3 consists of 14 residues. J gave up 5 bases and V 5 bases, and 6 bases lay outside the gene matches. The CDR3 spells CATSVTAGRDTQYF. For the CDR3, the DNA is TGTGCCACCAGTGTTACAGCGGGGAGAGATACGCAGTATTTT.

V and J are TRBV14 and TRBJ1-2; 10 bases fit TRBD1. In germline, CDR1 is SGHDN, CDR2 FVKESK. Trimming took 5 bases from V and 6 from J; bases not matched to a gene: 15. The CDR3 extends over 17 amino acids. CDR3 DNA: TGTGCCAGCAGCGTTCGGGACAGGGGCAATCCTACCCATGGCTACACCTTC. It is translated as CASSVRDRGNPTHGYTF.

This chain joins TRBV14 and TRBJ1-2; D remains unclear. The germline V and J ends were trimmed by 0 bases and 5 bases, with 10 bases remaining between them. Germline V gives CDR1 SGHDN, CDR2 FVKESK. The CDR3 consists of 14 residues. CDR3 sequence (DNA): TGTGCCAGCAGCCAAGATTTGGGAGGGTATGGCTACACCTTC. Its translation: CASSQDLGGYGYTF.

The chain has TRBV28 and TRBJ1-6, with D possibly being TRBD1 (6 bases). V lost 6 bases and J lost 7, with 13 bases in between. The CDR3 spans 14 residues. Germline V gene data show CDR1 as MDHEN and CDR2 as SYDVKM. CDR3 amino acids: CASRYGTTNSPLHF. DNA for the CDR3: TGTGCCAGCAGATACGGGACAACGAATTCACCCCTCCACTTT.

The V call is TRBV10-3, the J call TRBJ2-7; 7 bases map to TRBD1. This CDR3 has 12 residues. V dropped 10 bases and J dropped 0; count of bases not matched to a gene: 3. Germline CDR1 is ENHRY and CDR2 is SYGVKD. The CDR3 sequence is CATGQDSYEQYF. The CDR3 DNA follows: TGTGCCACCGGACAGGACTCCTACGAGCAGTACTTC.

The chain combines TRBV7-2 with TRBJ2-5, with 9 bases identical to TRBD2. Germline V lookup: CDR1 SGHTA, CDR2 FQGNSA. J gave up 5 bases and V 1 base, and 8 bases lay outside the gene matches. The CDR3 totals 16 residues. The CDR3 reads CASSLGLAGDAETQYF. CDR3 in DNA: TGTGCCAGCAGCTTAGGATTAGCGGGAGATGCGGAGACCCAGTACTTC.